The 21 T cell receptor beta chains given below trace back to one sample, sequenced in a study of blood T cell repertoires in COVID-19. Profiled with immunoSEQ multiplex PCR; TCRdb holds only in-frame clones, not every one. Of just over 650,000 clones in the sample, about 87% are singletons; the top ten hold approximately 0.25%. Sequencing was performed on peripheral blood. Receptor source: a woman between 18 and 29 years old with acute or convalescent COVID-19.

This clone is a singleton in its sample. This chain connects TRBV4-3 to TRBJ1-3, with no clear D. The CDR3 sequence is 14 residues long. CDR1 LGHNA and CDR2 YSLEER come from the germline V gene. V shed 4 bases and J shed 1 base, with 8 bases lying between them. DNA of the CDR3: TGCGCCAGCAGCCTAAGAGGATCTGGAAACACCATATATTTT. This sequence encodes CASSLRGSGNTIYF.

The V call is TRBV7-9, the J call TRBJ2-3; 12 bases fit TRBD2. The germline gives CDR1 SEHNR, CDR2 FQNEAQ (reference sequence). The ends lost 5 bases at V and 7 bases at J; junction bases unmatched: 10. The CDR3 contains 16 residues. CDR3 in amino acids: CASSPPSGGAVYTQYF. The CDR3 DNA sequence: TGTGCCAGCAGCCCACCTAGCGGGGGGGCAGTATATACGCAGTATTTT.

The chain combines TRBV6-5 with TRBJ2-7; 8 nucleotides match TRBD1. The V and J ends lost 7 bases and 1 base, in that order; junction bases with no gene match: 6. The CDR3 runs 14 residues. Germline CDR1 and CDR2: MNHEY and SVGAGI. The CDR3 DNA is TGTGCCAGCAACACGAGGACAGGGTCCTACGAGCAGTACTTC. Translated: CASNTRTGSYEQYF.

Points on this clone: Other DNA sequences in the sample encode the same CDR3. The chain is built from TRBV21-1 and TRBJ1-1; the table's D call, TRBD1, has no DNA check behind it. TRBV21-1 constitutes a pseudogene. The CDR3 spans 19 residues. CDR3 sequence reads: CASSKARTGVYSMNTEAFF. CDR3 DNA sequence: TGTGCCAGCAGCAAGGCGAGGACAGGGGTGTATAGCATGAACACTGAAGCTTTCTTT.

The chain combines TRBV6-5 with TRBJ1-3; TRBD1 matches at 7 bases. Germline CDR1 is MNHEY and CDR2 is SVGAGI. The CDR3 has 13 residues. V lost 5 bases and J lost 9; bases outside the gene matches: 7. CDR3 amino acids: CASSNRQGGTIYF. The CDR3 DNA sequence: TGTGCCAGCAGTAACCGACAGGGAGGCACCATATATTTT.

This chain joins TRBV5-1 and TRBJ1-4; 7 positions match TRBD1. The junction had 6 bases not matched to a gene; V was cut back by 4 bases and J by 3 bases. The CDR3 covers 15 residues. Germline V CDR1 and CDR2: SGHRS, YFSETQ. DNA for the CDR3: TGCGCCAGCAGCCGGAGGGACAGTGCTAATGAAAAACTGTTTTTT. This encodes CASSRRDSANEKLFF.

The gene calls are TRBV5-4 and TRBJ1-2; D is ambiguous. The CDR3 totals 12 residues. CDR1 and CDR2 (germline): SGHNT, YYREEE (reference sequence). Between the trimmed V and J ends, which lost 1 base and 4 bases, there was a span of 5 bases. CDR3 nucleotides: TGTGCCAGCAGCTTGAACAGCTATGGCTACACCTTC. Translation: CASSLNSYGYTF.

The gene calls are TRBV7-2 and TRBJ1-2, with 7 bases identical to TRBD1. The CDR3 consists of 16 residues. V dropped 1 base and J dropped 7; count of bases not matched to a gene: 12. The germline CDR1 and CDR2 sequences are SGHTA and FQGNSA. CDR3 DNA: TGTGCCAGCAGCTTAGAAGGGGGGCAGGGGGTGGCTGGCTACACCTTC. Translated: CASSLEGGQGVAGYTF.

As concerns this clone: Other DNA sequences in this specimen translate into the identical CDR3. The rearrangement uses TRBV4-1 and TRBJ1-5, with D maybe TRBD1 (5 bases). Trimming took 2 bases from V and 4 from J, leaving 9 bases between them. This CDR3 is 14 amino acids long. Germline assignment: CDR1 MGHRA and CDR2 YSYEKL. CDR3 sequence (DNA): TGCGCCAGCAGCCAAACAGGCTCTAATCAGCCCCAGCATTTT. Encoded protein: CASSQTGSNQPQHF.

V and J are TRBV5-8 and TRBJ2-3; 8 nucleotides agree with TRBD1. In germline, CDR1 is SGHTS, CDR2 YDEGEE. After removal of 4 bases from V and 3 bases from J, the junction contained 10 bases not matched to a gene. This CDR3 contains 16 residues. The CDR3 reads CASSPLDRVGTDTQYF. In nucleotides, the CDR3 is TGTGCCAGCAGCCCCCTGGACAGGGTAGGGACAGATACGCAGTATTTT. Filled out from reference TRBV5-8 and TRBJ2-3, the complete variable domain reads EAGVTQSPTHLIKTRGQQATLRCSPISGHTSVYWYQQALGLGLQFLLWYDEGEERNRGNFPPRFSGRQFPNYSSELNVNALELEDSALYLCASSPLDRVGTDTQYFGPGTRLTVL.

The chain joins TRBV5-5 to TRBJ2-6; 8 bases line up with TRBD1. The CDR3 has 18 residues. V was pared by 4 bases and J by 0 bases, with 9 bases of the junction left unmatched. Germline loops: CDR1 SGHKS, CDR2 YYEKEE (reference sequence). CDR3: CASSTTGTGASGANVLTF. In nucleotides, the CDR3 is TGTGCCAGCAGCACAACCGGGACAGGAGCCTCTGGGGCCAACGTCCTGACTTTC. Full variable domain (rest looked up from reference TRBV5-5 and TRBJ2-6): DAGVTQSPTHLIKTRGQQVTLRCSPISGHKSVSWYQQVLGQGPQFIFQYYEKEERGRGNFPDRFSARQFPNYSSELNVNALLLGDSALYLCASSTTGTGASGANVLTFGAGSRLTVL.

The CDR3 DNA is TGCAGCGTTGAAAGTGTAGGGGGCGGCTACGAGCAGTACTTC. Its translation is CSVESVGGGYEQYF. J is TRBJ2-7 and V is TRBV29-1; TRBD1 agrees at 7 bases. This CDR3 is built from 14 residues. Germline CDR1 SQVTM, CDR2 ANQGSEA. The junction had 7 bases not matched to a gene; V was cut back by 2 bases and J by 3 bases.

The chain couples TRBV29-1 to TRBJ1-2; 10 nucleotides match TRBD1. After removal of 6 bases from V and 6 bases from J, the junction contained 7 bases not matched to a gene. The germline V gene has CDR1 SQVTM and CDR2 ANQGSEA. The CDR3 has 13 residues. DNA for the CDR3: TGCAGCGTCCGACAGGGGGCGAGGGATGGCTACACCTTC. Encoded protein: CSVRQGARDGYTF.

This clone was found a few times. CDR3 sequence (DNA): TGTGCCAGCTCACCACCGCTGACAGTTAACTATGGCTACACCTTC. This codes for CASSPPLTVNYGYTF. V gene TRBV18 combines with J gene TRBJ1-2, with D possibly matching TRBD1 (5 bases). The CDR3 is 15 residues long. Trimming took 0 bases from V and 1 from J, leaving 9 bases between them. The V gene's germline CDR1 is KGHSH and CDR2 LQKENI.

The chain couples TRBV5-1 to TRBJ1-2; no firm D call. The V gene's germline CDR1 is SGHRS and CDR2 YFSETQ. The CDR3 length is 13 residues. Between the trimmed V and J ends, which lost 4 bases and 3 bases, there was a span of 10 bases. The CDR3, as DNA: TGCGCCAGCAGCCCCGGGGTTTACTATGGCTACACCTTC. Translation gives CASSPGVYYGYTF. Full variable domain (remainder filled in from reference TRBV5-1 and TRBJ1-2): KAGVTQTPRYLIKTRGQQVTLSCSPISGHRSVSWYQQTPGQGLQFLFEYFSETQRNKGNFPGRFSGRQFSNSRSEMNVSTLELGDSALYLCASSPGVYYGYTFGSGTRLTVV.

The chain recombines TRBV10-3 with TRBJ1-5, with 10 bases lining up with TRBD1. This CDR3 comprises 19 residues. Unmatched junction bases numbered 8, after V lost 0 bases and J lost 0 bases. The germline gives CDR1 ENHRY, CDR2 SYGVKD. Written as DNA, the CDR3 is TGTGCCATCAGTGAGTCTTCAGGACAGGGGGATTATAGCAATCAGCCCCAGCATTTT. It encodes CAISESSGQGDYSNQPQHF.

CDR3 sequence reads: CASSKVAQKSETQYF. Here the CDR3 DNA reads TGTGCCAGCAGCAAAGTTGCCCAGAAGTCGGAGACCCAGTACTTC. The chain employs TRBV21-1 and TRBJ2-5; the table calls TRBD1, which could not be checked here. TRBV21-1 is assigned pseudogene status. The CDR3 has 15 amino acids.

The chain couples TRBV30 to TRBJ2-7; a possible D gene is TRBD2 (5 bases). Germline-derived CDR1 and CDR2 are GTSNPN and SVGIG (reference sequence). This CDR3 has 11 residues. V gave up 1 base and J gave up 7 bases, with 8 bases separating them. CDR3 amino acids: CAWSDTGEQYF. CDR3 in DNA: TGTGCCTGGAGTGACACGGGGGAGCAGTACTTC.

The genes are TRBV27 and TRBJ1-4, with 8 bases that match TRBD1. The CDR3 runs to 16 residues. The ends lost 3 bases at V and 2 bases at J; junction bases unmatched: 5. The germline V gene encodes CDR1 MNHEY and CDR2 SMNVEV (reference sequence). Here the CDR3 DNA reads TGTGCCAGCAGTTTGGGACAGGCCCCCACTAATGAAAAACTGTTTTTT. The encoded protein is CASSLGQAPTNEKLFF.

V usage is TRBV6-5 and J usage is TRBJ1-5; maybe TRBD1 (6 bases). V was trimmed by 1 base and J by 0 bases, leaving 7 bases between them. Germline CDR1 is MNHEY and CDR2 is SVGAGI. This CDR3 has 15 amino acids. The CDR3 DNA sequence: TGTGCCAGCAGTTACTACAGGGATAGCAATCAGCCCCAGCATTTT. This translates into CASSYYRDSNQPQHF.

V gene TRBV4-2 combines with J gene TRBJ2-7; D is possibly TRBD2 (5 bases). Germline CDR1 reads LGHNA; CDR2 reads YNFKEQ. The CDR3 has 13 residues. V lost 4 bases, J lost 3 bases, and 10 bases lay in between. CDR3 amino acids: CASSRSGDYEQYF. CDR3 DNA: TGTGCCAGCAGCCGGTCCGGGGACTACGAGCAGTACTTC.